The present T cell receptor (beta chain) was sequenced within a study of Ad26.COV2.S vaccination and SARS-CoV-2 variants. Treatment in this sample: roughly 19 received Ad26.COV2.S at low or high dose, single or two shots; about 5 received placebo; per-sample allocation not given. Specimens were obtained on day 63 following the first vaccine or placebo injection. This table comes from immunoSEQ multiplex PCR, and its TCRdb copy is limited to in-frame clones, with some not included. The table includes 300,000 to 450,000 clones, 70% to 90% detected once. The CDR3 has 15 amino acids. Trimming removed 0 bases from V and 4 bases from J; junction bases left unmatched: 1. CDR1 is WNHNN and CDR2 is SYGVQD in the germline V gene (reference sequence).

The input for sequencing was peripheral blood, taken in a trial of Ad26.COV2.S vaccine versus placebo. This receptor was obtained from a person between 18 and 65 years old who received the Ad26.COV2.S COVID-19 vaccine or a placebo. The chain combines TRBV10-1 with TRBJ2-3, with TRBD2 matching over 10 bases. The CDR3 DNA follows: TGCGCCAGCAGTGAGTCTAGCGGGGGGCCAGATACGCAGTATTTT. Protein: CASSESSGGPDTQYF.